This T cell receptor beta chain originates from a study of blood T cells in healthy people across ages. Broader study findings: A strong correlation was seen between TCR beta diversity and naive T cell percentage.

V lost 2 bases and J 0 bases, leaving 13 bases between the germline ends. CDR1 is MNHEY, CDR2 SVGEGT, per germline. The CDR3 contains 16 residues. Alongside a J-beta primer mix, a sample-barcoded 5' primer served in a second PCR lasting 7 to 11 cycles. One entry per CDR3 protein, called by TCRdb with MiXCR from the 5' RACE reads. The sample yields about 900,000 distinct CDR3 sequences, about 48% seen once. Remarks on this clonotype: The target antigen is unknown.

This chain links TRBV6-2 or TRBV6-3 with TRBJ1-2, with unresolved D. Sample: blood. The TCR originated in a man aged 25-40 years in good health. CDR3 loop: CASSYLWTVTNYGYTF. CDR3 DNA: TGTGCCAGCAGTTACCTATGGACGGTAACTAACTATGGCTACACCTTC.